Listed below are T cell receptor beta chains from one sample, sequenced in a study of beta chain features in type 1 diabetes. Using immunoSEQ multiplex PCR, the repertoire was profiled, and TCRdb retains in-frame clones only, with some absent. The repertoire holds about 330,000 clones, with about 10% as singletons. The specimen sequenced was naive CD4+ T cells from blood. Every receptor here comes from a woman aged 25 to 39 in good health. CDR3s include the opening cysteine and the closing phenylalanine or tryptophan. The order of the fields is J gene, clone size, D gene, V gene, CDR3 protein, CDR3 DNA. The D gene is left open where the match is weak. Rows may omit the clone size; those that give it use once, few, many or a size class.

>TRBJ1-2|NA|TRBD1|TRBV7-2
CASSLGGRQGAVGYTF
TGTGCCAGCAGCTTAGGGGGGAGACAGGGGGCTGTTGGCTACACCTTC
>TRBJ2-7|few|TRBD2|TRBV7-2
CASSSWREQYEQYF
TGTGCCAGCAGCTCCTGGCGGGAGCAGTACGAGCAGTACTTC
>TRBJ1-2|NA|NA|TRBV15
CATSRDFNGYTF
TGTGCCACCAGCAGAGATTTCAATGGCTACACCTTC
>TRBJ2-3|few|NA|TRBV28
CASKISGFDTQYF
TGTGCCAGCAAGATAAGCGGGTTCGATACGCAGTATTTT
>TRBJ1-5|few|NA|TRBV28
CACTRTNQPQHF
TGTGCCTGTACAAGGACAAATCAGCCCCAGCATTTT
>TRBJ1-1|few|NA|TRBV7-2
CASRQTGSTEAFF
TGTGCCAGCAGACAAACAGGGAGCACTGAAGCTTTCTTT
>TRBJ2-4|few|TRBD1|TRBV15
CATSRKGQGKNIQYF
TGTGCCACCAGCAGAAAGGGACAGGGCAAAAACATTCAGTACTTC
>TRBJ1-3|few|NA|TRBV7-9
CASSPSGNSGNTIYF
TGTGCCAGCAGCCCCTCCGGTAACTCTGGAAACACCATATATTTT
>TRBJ2-1|NA|TRBD1|TRBV9
CASSVAGQGYEQFF
TGTGCCAGCAGCGTAGCGGGACAGGGGTACGAGCAGTTCTTC
>TRBJ2-2|few|NA|TRBV7-9
CASSLNRGELFF
TGTGCCAGCAGCTTAAACAGGGGGGAGCTGTTTTTT
>TRBJ2-1|few|NA|TRBV18
CASSPRYNEQFF
TGTGCCAGCTCACCTCGGTACAATGAGCAGTTCTTC
>TRBJ1-1|few|NA|TRBV30
CAWSGRANTEAFF
TGTGCCTGGAGTGGCAGGGCGAACACTGAAGCTTTCTTT
>TRBJ1-5|few|NA|TRBV2
CASLNRGSNQPQHF
TGTGCCAGTCTGAATCGGGGGAGCAATCAGCCCCAGCATTTT
>TRBJ2-1|NA|TRBD1|TRBV7-2
CASSLEGQGAGSYNEQFF
TGTGCCAGCAGCTTAGAGGGACAGGGGGCCGGCTCCTACAATGAGCAGTTCTTC
>TRBJ2-3|NA|NA|TRBV9
CASRPQPGTSTDTQYF
TGTGCCAGCAGACCGCAGCCCGGGACTAGCACAGATACGCAGTATTTT
>TRBJ1-1|NA|NA|TRBV19
CASSIAGLVNTEAFF
TGTGCCAGTAGTATAGCGGGACTGGTGAACACTGAAGCTTTCTTT
>TRBJ2-3|few|TRBD1|TRBV18
CASSEGATDTQYF
TGTGCCAGCTCAGAGGGGGCCACAGATACGCAGTATTTT
>TRBJ1-5|few|NA|TRBV30
CAWRADRPNQPQHF
TGTGCCTGGAGGGCGGACAGACCCAATCAGCCCCAGCATTTT
>TRBJ2-7|NA|TRBD2|TRBV28
CASSLPSGTYEQYF
TGTGCCAGCAGTTTGCCTAGCGGGACCTACGAGCAGTACTTC
>TRBJ1-1|NA|NA|TRBV7-9
CASSLGGQNTEAFF
TGTGCCAGCAGCTTAGGGGGACAGAACACTGAAGCTTTCTTT
>TRBJ1-2|few|TRBD1|TRBV28
CASSLSTLQGADTF
TGTGCCAGCAGTTTATCTACCCTCCAGGGGGCGGACACCTTC
>TRBJ2-5|NA|NA|TRBV4-2
CASSQDLAGFQETQYF
TGTGCCAGCAGCCAAGATTTGGCGGGTTTCCAAGAGACCCAGTACTTC
>TRBJ2-7|few|NA|TRBV6-5
CASSYSGGSYEQYF
TGTGCCAGCAGTTACTCGGGGGGATCCTACGAGCAGTACTTC
>TRBJ2-2|NA|NA|TRBV19
CASSPVTGELFF
TGTGCCAGTAGTCCCGTTACCGGGGAGCTGTTTTTT
>TRBJ2-1|few|TRBD2|TRBV7-9
CASSLASSGRAPEFF
TGTGCCAGCAGCTTAGCGTCTAGCGGGAGGGCCCCGGAGTTCTTC
>TRBJ1-1|few|NA|TRBV15
CATSYRRNTEAFF
TGTGCCACCAGCTACAGGAGGAACACTGAAGCTTTCTTT
>TRBJ2-7|few|TRBD2|TRBV11-2
CASSTPGGPEQYF
TGTGCCAGCAGCACCCCGGGAGGGCCGGAGCAGTACTTC
>TRBJ2-7|NA|NA|TRBV18
CASSPGQTFYEQYF
TGTGCCAGCTCACCAGGGCAGACATTCTACGAGCAGTACTTC
>TRBJ1-2|NA|NA|TRBV28
CASSLPSGYTF
TGTGCCAGCAGTCTTCCCAGTGGCTACACCTTC
>TRBJ2-7|few|TRBD1|TRBV13
CASSSGQVLYEQYF
TGTGCCAGCAGCTCGGGACAGGTACTTTACGAGCAGTACTTC
>TRBJ1-5|NA|TRBD1|TRBV6-5
CASSSTHGQGGQPQHF
TGTGCCAGCAGTTCAACCCACGGACAGGGGGGTCAGCCCCAGCATTTT
>TRBJ2-1|NA|TRBD2|TRBV7-9
CASSSGKTNEQFF
TGTGCCAGCAGCAGCGGGAAAACCAATGAGCAGTTCTTC
>TRBJ2-7|few|NA|TRBV6-5
CASSGEIGYEQYF
TGTGCCAGCAGCGGGGAGATAGGATACGAGCAGTACTTC
>TRBJ2-7|few|TRBD2|TRBV5-1
CASSPTASGSTHEQYF
TGCGCCAGCAGCCCCACAGCTAGCGGGAGTACGCACGAGCAGTACTTC
>TRBJ2-4|NA|NA|TRBV21-1
CASSKREGGWTKNIQYF
TGTGCCAGCAGCAAAAGGGAAGGGGGATGGACCAAAAACATTCAGTACTTC
>TRBJ2-7|NA|TRBD2|TRBV7-2
CASSFNVAGGSYEQYF
TGTGCCAGCAGCTTCAACGTAGCGGGGGGCTCCTACGAGCAGTACTTC
>TRBJ2-6|few|TRBD1|TRBV7-3
CASSWTGGAGANVLTF
TGTGCCAGCAGCTGGACAGGGGGCGCTGGGGCCAACGTCCTGACTTTC
>TRBJ2-7|NA|TRBD1|TRBV5-6
CASSLEGRGPGEQYF
TGTGCCAGCAGCTTGGAGGGCAGGGGGCCTGGGGAGCAGTACTTC
>TRBJ2-2|NA|NA|TRBV6-1
CASDSRDTGELFF
TGTGCCAGCGACAGCAGGGATACCGGGGAGCTGTTTTTT
>TRBJ2-1|NA|TRBD1|TRBV2
CASRATGDEQFF
TGTGCCAGCAGGGCTACAGGGGATGAGCAGTTCTTC
>TRBJ2-2|NA|TRBD1|TRBV5-1
CASSSGGPGELFF
TGCGCCAGCAGCTCAGGGGGTCCCGGGGAGCTGTTTTTT
>TRBJ1-2|NA|NA|TRBV18
CASSPQGPGGDYGYTF
TGTGCCAGCTCACCACAGGGGCCGGGGGGTGACTATGGCTACACCTTC
>TRBJ2-5|few|TRBD1|TRBV29-1
CSVVGTGQETQYF
TGCAGCGTTGTTGGGACAGGCCAAGAGACCCAGTACTTC
>TRBJ2-3|NA|TRBD1|TRBV19
CASSTTGVNTDTQYF
TGTGCCAGTAGTACCACAGGGGTCAACACAGATACGCAGTATTTT
>TRBJ1-4|few|NA|TRBV7-8
CASSATGKPEEEKLFF
TGTGCCAGCAGCGCTACCGGGAAACCAGAAGAAGAAAAACTGTTTTTT
>TRBJ2-5|NA|TRBD2|TRBV5-1
CASSTGLAGGLFKETQYF
TGCGCCAGCAGCACTGGACTAGCGGGAGGGCTCTTCAAAGAGACCCAGTACTTC
>TRBJ2-7|few|TRBD2|TRBV7-3
CASSSAGGTYEQYF
TGTGCCAGCAGTTCGGCGGGAGGTACTTACGAGCAGTACTTC
>TRBJ2-3|NA|NA|TRBV2
CASTRSDTQYF
TGTGCCAGCACCAGGTCCGATACGCAGTATTTT
>TRBJ1-1|NA|TRBD1|TRBV14
CASSRFPKTGAENTEAFF
TGTGCCAGCAGCCGATTTCCTAAGACAGGGGCGGAGAACACTGAAGCTTTCTTT
>TRBJ2-5|NA|NA|TRBV19
CASGTEGAQYF
TGTGCCAGCGGGACGGAGGGAGCCCAGTACTTC
>TRBJ1-2|few|NA|TRBV18
CASSTDSNYGYTF
TGTGCCAGCTCAACGGACAGTAACTATGGCTACACCTTC